This T cell receptor (beta chain) derives from a study of blood T cell repertoires in COVID-19. Study summary: COVID-19 samples, acute and convalescent, were from the United States, Italy and Spain. The analysed material was cDNA or gDNA that came from T cells, B-cell-depleted T cells, or PBMCs.

There are 14 residues in the CDR3. Germline V CDR1 and CDR2: LGHDT, YNNKEL (reference sequence). V was pared by 4 bases and J by 7 bases, with 13 bases between. As originally analysed: Amplifying reference gene primers gave estimates of nucleated cell counts. The protocol was immunoSEQ multiplex PCR, while the TCRdb copy is restricted to in-frame clones and leaves out a portion. D and trimming come from the DNA, and the V and J calls and clone size come from that table. The sample contains more than 85,000 clones, 80% to 90% of which appear only once. J is TRBJ1-4 and V is TRBV3-1 (or the pseudogene TRBV3-2); D might be TRBD1 (6 bases). Specimen: peripheral blood. This clonotype was sampled from a woman between 55 and 75 years old with acute or convalescent COVID-19. CDR3 bases: TGTGCCAGCAGCCCGCGGAGCAGGGGTGAAAAACTGTTTTTT. Encoded protein: CASSPRSRGEKLFF.